The T cell receptor (beta chain) under discussion was sequenced for a study of blood T cell repertoires in COVID-19. Study details: T cells, B-cell-depleted T cells, or PBMCs supplied cDNA or gDNA.

The CDR3 has 15 residues. CDR1 and CDR2 from the germline V gene are SGHRS and YFSETQ. J lost 2 bases, V lost 4 bases, and 4 bases had no gene match. Original methodology: Nucleated cell number was recorded as an estimate derived from reference gene primer amplification. Clones were read by immunoSEQ multiplex PCR, and TCRdb kept only the in-frame ones, dropping some. V and J calls and clone size come straight from that table; D and trimming were deduced from the DNA. The repertoire holds 200,000 to 300,000 clones, with roughly 81% as singletons. Sequencing was performed on peripheral blood. This receptor was identified in a man between 50 and 59 years old with acute or convalescent COVID-19. The V and J genes are TRBV5-1 and TRBJ2-2; 8 bases agree with TRBD1. This chain's CDR3 is CASSEQGGNTGELFF. Written as DNA, the CDR3 is TGCGCCAGCAGCGAACAGGGGGGCAACACCGGGGAGCTGTTTTTT.